This T cell receptor beta chain was profiled in a study of technical replicates of blood from a handful of donors. This CDR3 is 12 amino acids long. The germline gives CDR1 LGHNA, CDR2 YNFKEQ. V lost 0 bases and J lost 6, with 6 bases in between. TCRdb keeps only in-frame clones here, not all; method: immunoSEQ multiplex PCR. Of tens of thousands of clones listed, about 92% are singletons. The receptor's source is a human donor in good health. The chain couples TRBV4-2 to TRBJ2-7, with a possible D match to TRBD2 (5 bases). The sample was T cells isolated from PBMCs. The CDR3 nucleotides read TGTGCCAGCAGCCAAGATGGGAGCGAGCAGTACTTC. The encoded protein is CASSQDGSEQYF.